This T cell receptor (beta chain) was identified during a study of blood T cells in healthy people across ages (dated by TCRdb to 2015 to 2017). About the investigation overall: In model experiments, template switching captured roughly one uniquely barcoded TCR beta cDNA molecule for every two T cells. To track age-related changes in TCR beta repertoire diversity, the study relied on deep sequencing normalized with unique cDNA molecular identifiers. Donors were grouped into four age groups: young (average approximately 15 years), middle-aged (around 39), aged (roughly 62) and long-lived (just over 80). Using the same blood draw, the study looked at two additional independent replicas of 1 million unique cDNA reads for two donors, one aged 18 to 30 and the other aged 80 or older. To avoid experimental bias, donors of different ages were spread randomly across the sequencing lanes. Study-wide findings and limitations: Compared with the aged group, more naive CD4+ T cells, fewer expanded clones and increased TCR diversity were shown by the long-lived group, suggesting age selection. Because donor CMV infection status was unknown, age-related changes in expanded clonotypes were potentially confounded. Conclusive comparison of naive and antigen-experienced compartments was prevented by the profiling of bulk unsorted PBMCs. Total diversity estimates from one million sequenced T cells were considered lower bounds and underestimates. There was a strong correlation between observed TCR beta diversity and the percentage of naive T cells measured by flow cytometry. Observed TCR beta diversity per million T cells fell roughly linearly with age, and a significant reduction was already apparent by age about 43.

V has 3 bases trimmed and J has 10 bases trimmed; junction bases matching no gene number 3. The CDR3 runs 13 residues from the cysteine to the phenylalanine. The sequence is cut down to CDR3 DNA, 39 bases in frame from base 1. CDR1 SGDLS and CDR2 YYNGEE were looked up in the germline V gene. The roughly 38 donors, aged roughly 6 to 90 years, were systemically healthy Caucasian individuals from Russia. Around 9.9 milliliters of peripheral blood were collected from each donor into EDTA-treated Vacutainer tubes. Ficoll-Paque density-gradient centrifugation was used to isolate PBMCs, with at least 7 million per sample. Total RNA, at least 5 micrograms per sample, was extracted from PBMCs with Trizol reagent. For every donor, an aliquot of PBMCs went through flow cytometry to measure the percentages of naive CD45RAhigh/CD27high T cells. Note on this clonotype: Its antigen target is currently unknown. No quality values exist for individual bases; no much larger clone is one base distant.

Libraries were constructed by 5' RACE. Sequencing was performed on an Illumina HiSeq 2500. A second PCR of about 6 to 12 cycles was performed with a sample-barcoded 5' primer and a J-beta primer mix. A template-switch 5' adaptor carrying 12 random nucleotides introduced a unique molecular identifier onto each TCR beta cDNA molecule. Each sample yielded at least 2.5 million CDR3-containing paired-end reads. The Mint cDNA synthesis kit, primed by a TRBC-specific oligonucleotide, was used to synthesize first-strand cDNA from all RNA. All cDNA was treated with uracil-DNA glycosylase and then went through a first 18-cycle PCR with the universal primers M1SS and BC2_uni_R. In the original analysis: For normalization, 1 million high-quality reads were randomly selected from each sample, with every read carrying a distinct molecular identifier. Reads with shared molecular identifiers were discarded instead of being binned into consensus sequences. MiTCR, run with a Q25 quality threshold and the strictest error-elimination algorithm, handled CDR3 identification, clonotype clustering and error correction. A nonparametric unseen species model with Euler transformation was used to estimate lower-bound total TCR beta diversity. In-frame beta chains were kept once TCRdb had trimmed the public reads at Q25 with fastp and called clones with MiXCR. Records with the same CDR3 protein are collapsed into one entry carrying the most frequent genes and DNA. The V and J calls were not made by the authors but by TCRdb's processing. Recorded for this sample are about a million distinct CDR3 sequences; 40% to 60% of them occurred a single time. The ten largest clonotypes hold about an eighth of the sample.

Sequenced material: blood. Rearrangement joined TRBV9 to TRBJ2-1; the junction holds 11 bases that match TRBD2. The source is a man aged 30-40 years in good health. The CDR3 loop reads CASSGLAGGEQFF. The DNA sequence is given as TGTGCCAGCAGCGGCCTAGCGGGGGGCGAGCAGTTCTTC.